Listed here are 27 T cell receptor beta chains from one sample, sequenced in a study of identifying expanded T cells in peripheral blood. Method: immunoSEQ multiplex PCR; TCRdb's copy keeps in-frame clones and lacks some. Among 50,000 to 70,000 clones, over 75% were seen once, and the ten largest hold less than 5.5%. What was sequenced was blood. The receptor source for this set is a person aged 18 to 75 in good health.

DNA of the CDR3: TGTGCCAGCAGTAAGGGGACAGATACGCAGTATTTT. Its translation is CASSKGTDTQYF. This chain connects TRBV7-9 to TRBJ2-3; D might be TRBD1 (5 bases). Germline CDR1 is SEHNR and CDR2 is FQNEAQ (reference sequence). The CDR3 loop spans 12 amino acids. V was shortened by 6 bases and J by 3 bases, with 7 bases between the two germline ends.

The chain combines TRBV13 with TRBJ2-7, with D hard to call. The V gene lost 1 base and the J gene lost 2 bases, with 9 bases spanning the gap. This CDR3 comprises 14 residues. Per germline, CDR1 PRHDT and CDR2 FYEKMQ (reference sequence). This chain's CDR3 is CASSLVMSAYEQYF. CDR3 DNA sequence: TGTGCCAGCAGCTTAGTTATGTCTGCCTACGAGCAGTACTTC.

The CDR3 nucleotides are TGTGCCAGCAGCTTAGCGGGACCCCCCTACGAGCAGTACTTC. Translation: CASSLAGPPYEQYF. This chain connects TRBV11-2 to TRBJ2-7, with D perhaps matching TRBD1 or TRBD2 (5 bases each). Trimming took off 1 base at V and 2 bases at J, with 9 bases between the two ends. Per the germline V gene, CDR1 is SGHAT and CDR2 is FQNNGV. The CDR3 extends over 14 amino acids.

The gene calls are TRBV7-3 and TRBJ2-2; 7 bases are shared with TRBD2. CDR3 size: 18 residues. Trimming cost V 0 bases and J 5 bases; bases outside gene matches: 12. The germline V gene has CDR1 SGHTA and CDR2 FQGTGA. The CDR3 is CASSLTRPSGGRTGELFF. The CDR3 DNA reads TGTGCCAGCAGCTTAACGAGGCCTAGCGGAGGCAGGACCGGGGAGCTGTTTTTT.

This clone was picked up one time. CDR3 protein: CASSPAVTSGNDNEQFF. The CDR3 DNA follows: TGTGCCAGCAGCCCGGCCGTGACTAGCGGGAACGACAATGAGCAGTTCTTC. The chain uses TRBV7-9 and TRBJ2-1, with TRBD2 matching over 11 bases. V lost 5 bases to trimming and J lost 5 bases; unmatched junction nucleotides: 11. Germline CDR1 SEHNR, CDR2 FQNEAQ (reference sequence). CDR3 size: 17 residues.

The chain employs TRBV29-1 and TRBJ2-7, with D tentatively TRBD2 (6 bases). This CDR3 has 13 residues. The germline V gene encodes CDR1 SQVTM and CDR2 ANQGSEA. V lost 3 bases, J lost 2 bases, and 11 bases lay in between. The CDR3 loop reads CSVEAGTTYEQYF. As DNA, the CDR3 is TGCAGCGTTGAGGCGGGGACGACCTACGAGCAGTACTTC.

The CDR3 bases are TGTGCCAGCAGTTTATTGGGCCCGGACTATGGCTACACCTTC. It encodes CASSLLGPDYGYTF. The chain employs TRBV28 and TRBJ1-2; D is undetermined. Trimming removed 1 base from V and 3 bases from J, with 9 bases in between. Per the germline V gene, CDR1 is MDHEN and CDR2 is SYDVKM. There are 14 residues in the CDR3.

The sample holds a few counts of this clone. This chain joins TRBV6-4 and TRBJ2-3; 10 nucleotides align to TRBD2. Losses at the gene ends were 3 bases for V and 4 bases for J; bases not matched to a gene: 1. Germline V gene data show CDR1 as MRHNA and CDR2 as SNTAGT. The CDR3 covers 14 residues. CDR3 nucleotide sequence: TGTGCCAGCAGTGAAAGCGGGGGGGCAGATACGCAGTATTTT. It yields the protein CASSESGGADTQYF.

As concerns this clone: A read error may account for a junction end that differs from germline. The chain couples TRBV9 to TRBJ1-5; 8 nucleotides line up with TRBD1. The CDR3 is 15 residues long. Germline CDR1 is SGDLS and CDR2 is YYNGEE. Written as DNA, the CDR3 is TGTGCCAGCAGCGTCGGACAGGGTAGCGATCAGCCCCAGCATTTT. As protein: CASSVGQGSDQPQHF.

The chain combines TRBV6-4 with TRBJ2-3; 14 nucleotides agree with TRBD2. Losses at the gene ends were 5 bases for V and 1 base for J; bases not matched to a gene: 2. This CDR3 spans 16 amino acids. Germline V lookup: CDR1 MRHNA, CDR2 SNTAGT. The CDR3 sequence is CASSRGLAGGTDTQYF. CDR3 bases: TGTGCCAGCAGTCGGGGACTAGCGGGGGGCACAGATACGCAGTATTTT.

As to this clone: This may stem from a read error, because a much larger clone lies one nucleotide away. This rearrangement joins TRBV6-4 to TRBJ2-2; no firm D call. From germline, CDR1 is MRHNA and CDR2 SNTAGT. The CDR3 runs to 13 residues. V was pared by 4 bases and J by 1 base, with 4 bases between. This chain's CDR3 is CASSGGNTGELFF. CDR3 coding DNA: TGTGCCAGCAGTGGCGGGAACACCGGGGAGCTGTTTTTT.

The chain combines TRBV6-6 with TRBJ2-7; TRBD2 agrees at 11 bases. Germline loops: CDR1 MNHNY, CDR2 SVGAGI (reference sequence). V dropped 2 bases and J dropped 4; count of bases not matched to a gene: 4. This CDR3 is built from 15 residues. In nucleotides, the CDR3 is TGTGCCAGCAGTTACACTAGCGGGAGCGGGTACGAGCAGTACTTC. Translating gives CASSYTSGSGYEQYF.

The V call is TRBV18, the J call TRBJ2-3; 8 bases agree with TRBD2. The length of the CDR3 is 16 residues. CDR1 and CDR2 from the germline V gene are KGHSH and LQKENI. V shed 3 bases, J shed 0 bases, and the junction held 5 bases outside the gene matches. CDR3 DNA sequence: TGTGCCAGCTCACCCCAACTAGCGGCGAGCACAGATACGCAGTATTTT. Translated, it gives CASSPQLAASTDTQYF.

The chain combines TRBV29-1 with TRBJ1-4; no reliable D call. The CDR3 has 13 residues. V lost 4 bases and J lost 2, with 8 bases in between. Germline assignment: CDR1 SQVTM and CDR2 ANQGSEA. CDR3 DNA sequence: TGCAGCGTTGCTTCAAGGACTAATGAAAAACTGTTTTTT. Residues: CSVASRTNEKLFF.

The chain combines TRBV6-4 with TRBJ2-5; TRBD1 matches at 8 bases. CDR1 MRHNA and CDR2 SNTAGT come from the germline V gene. Germline trimming cut 3 bases from V and 5 bases from J; bases unmatched to any gene: 8. This CDR3 comprises 15 residues. The CDR3 protein is CASSEEAGGRETQYF. The CDR3 region has the DNA TGTGCCAGCAGTGAGGAGGCAGGGGGCCGGGAGACCCAGTACTTC.

This chain connects TRBV28 to TRBJ2-5; 8 bases match TRBD1. Germline trimming cut 6 bases from V and 1 base from J; bases unmatched to any gene: 4. From germline, CDR1 is MDHEN and CDR2 SYDVKM. This CDR3 contains 14 residues. CDR3 DNA: TGTGCCAGCAGCAGGGGGCCCCCCCAAGAGACCCAGTACTTC. Translated, it gives CASSRGPPQETQYF.

The chain recombines TRBV28 with TRBJ2-7; weak D call: TRBD1 (5 bases). In germline, CDR1 is MDHEN, CDR2 SYDVKM. The CDR3 is 12 amino acids. Trimming removed 2 bases at V and 5 bases at J, with 7 bases between. The CDR3 sequence: CASSLVGHEQYF. DNA of the CDR3: TGTGCCAGCAGTTTAGTGGGGCACGAGCAGTACTTC.

The gene calls are TRBV9 and TRBJ1-2; maybe TRBD1 (5 bases). Trimming removed 0 bases from V and 7 bases from J, with 13 bases in between. Germline lookup yields CDR1 SGDLS and CDR2 YYNGEE. The CDR3 contains 14 residues. The CDR3 protein is CASSVALGGFGYTF. CDR3 in DNA: TGTGCCAGCAGCGTAGCTCTCGGGGGTTTTGGCTACACCTTC.

The rearrangement joins TRBV6-1 to TRBJ1-5; D might be TRBD1 (5 bases). V lost 4 bases and J lost 0, with 13 bases in between. In germline, CDR1 is MNHNS, CDR2 SASEGT. This CDR3 is built from 16 residues. CDR3 sequence: CASSGRGRDSNQPQHF. CDR3 DNA: TGTGCCAGCAGTGGGAGGGGCCGAGATAGCAATCAGCCCCAGCATTTT.

The chain links TRBV11-2 to TRBJ2-7, with TRBD2 as a possible D gene (6 bases). Deletions cut 0 bases from V and 7 bases from J, with 13 bases between. The germline gives CDR1 SGHAT, CDR2 FQNNGV. The length of the CDR3 is 14 residues. CDR3 nucleotides: TGTGCCAGCAGCTTAGATCTGGGAGGCGGGGAGCAGTACTTC. Translated, it gives CASSLDLGGGEQYF.

The rearrangement uses TRBV9 and TRBJ2-1; no definite D call. The germline CDR1 and CDR2 sequences are SGDLS and YYNGEE. The germline V and J ends were trimmed by 0 bases and 5 bases, with 9 bases remaining between them. The CDR3 extends over 14 amino acids. CDR3 residues: CASSVGYRDNEQFF. Here the CDR3 DNA reads TGTGCCAGCAGCGTAGGTTACCGAGACAATGAGCAGTTCTTC.

V and J are TRBV18 and TRBJ2-3, with 9 nucleotides matching TRBD1. The CDR3 loop spans 16 amino acids. V shed 6 bases and J 3 bases; nucleotides not matched to a gene: 10. Germline V gene sequence: CDR1 KGHSH, CDR2 LQKENI. As DNA, the CDR3 is TGTGCCAGCTCGCCTCCGGGACAGGGTAATACAGATACGCAGTATTTT. It translates to CASSPPGQGNTDTQYF.

This clone has a single count. The chain recombines TRBV9 with TRBJ2-7; the D gene is possibly TRBD2 (6 bases). This CDR3 has 15 amino acids. Germline V gene lookup returns CDR1 SGDLS and CDR2 YYNGEE. Trimming pared 4 bases from V and 4 bases from J, leaving 18 bases between. The CDR3 protein is CASSHGREPPYEQYF. CDR3 sequence (DNA): TGTGCCAGCAGCCACGGGAGAGAGCCCCCTTACGAGCAGTACTTC.

The chain employs TRBV4-3 and TRBJ2-7; D is unresolved. This CDR3 has 11 residues. Trimming took 1 base from V and 11 from J, leaving 9 bases between them. Germline CDR1 reads LGHNA; CDR2 reads YSLEER. CDR3 amino acids: CASSQGELEYF. The CDR3 DNA reads as TGCGCCAGCAGCCAAGGTGAGTTGGAGTACTTC.

The rearrangement uses TRBV7-6 and TRBJ2-3; D may be TRBD1 (6 bases). The V end was cut by 4 bases, the J end by 3 bases, with 11 bases between. CDR1 and CDR2 from the germline V gene are SGHVS and FNYEAQ. The CDR3 contains 14 residues. DNA of the CDR3: TGTGCCAGCAGCTCACAGGGATATACAGATACGCAGTATTTT. This sequence encodes CASSSQGYTDTQYF. Full variable domain (missing parts from reference TRBV7-6 and TRBJ2-3): GAGVSQSPRYKVTKRGQDVALRCDPISGHVSLYWYRQALGQGPEFLTYFNYEAQQDKSGLPNDRFSAERPEGSISTLTIQRTEQRDSAMYRCASSSQGYTDTQYFGPGTRLTVL.

The chain uses TRBV19 and TRBJ2-7; 9 bases line up with TRBD1. The CDR3 loop spans 15 amino acids. The ends lost 3 bases at V and 9 bases at J; junction bases unmatched: 12. Germline CDR1 reads LNHDA; CDR2 reads SQIVND (reference sequence). CDR3 in amino acids: CASSIDGTGSGRQYF. The DNA for the CDR3 is TGTGCCAGTAGTATTGATGGGACAGGGTCCGGGAGGCAGTACTTC.

The V gene is TRBV10-3, the J gene TRBJ1-2; 7 bases align to TRBD1. Germline V gene lookup returns CDR1 ENHRY and CDR2 SYGVKD. After removal of 3 bases from V and 6 bases from J, the junction contained 1 base not matched to a gene. The CDR3 is made up of 12 amino acids. The CDR3 DNA is TGTGCCATCAGTGACACAGGGGATGGCTACACCTTC. Translated: CAISDTGDGYTF.